These 20 T cell receptor beta chains came from one sample sequenced in a study of lymphopenia after photon versus proton radiotherapy (dated by TCRdb to about 2019). Library preparation employed the immunoSEQ multiplex PCR assay. Held by TCRdb, this immuneACCESS table contains in-frame sequences only and omits some clones. Under half of the omission traces to an unresolved V gene where checked; the cause of the rest is unknown. The sample has approximately 65,000 clones on record, roughly 93% of them singletons. The ten largest clones represent about 3% of the sample. The sample here was peripheral blood, taken from a patient treated with photon-based radiotherapy. These receptors were taken from a woman aged 70-85 years with pancreatic cancer.

This chain links TRBV7-9 with TRBJ2-1; TRBD2 matches at 7 bases. Germline CDR1 is SEHNR and CDR2 is FQNEAQ (reference sequence). This CDR3 has 15 amino acids. V lost 2 bases and J lost 6; bases outside the gene matches: 7. The CDR3 DNA reads as TGTGCCAGCAGCTTATCGGGCGGGAGTGCCAATGAGCAGTTCTTC. Encoded protein: CASSLSGGSANEQFF.

V is TRBV5-4 and J is TRBJ1-1, with 8 nucleotides matching TRBD1. Germline values: CDR1 SGHNT, CDR2 YYREEE (reference sequence). CDR3 length equals 16 residues. J lost 6 bases, V lost 2 bases, and 12 bases had no gene match. CDR3 protein: CASSLITGGGTPEAFF. CDR3 coding DNA: TGTGCCAGCAGCTTAATAACAGGGGGGGGTACTCCTGAAGCTTTCTTT.

This chain uses TRBV5-1 with TRBJ2-4, with D possibly being TRBD1 (7 bases). The CDR3 runs to 12 residues. From germline, CDR1 is SGHRS and CDR2 YFSETQ. Deletions cut 4 bases from V and 15 bases from J, with 17 bases between. The DNA of the CDR3 is TGCGCCAGCAGCGGAGGGGACAGCCCTGGGTACTTC. Amino acids: CASSGGDSPGYF.

This rearrangement joins TRBV6-5 to TRBJ1-3; unclear D gene. Germline CDR1 reads MNHEY; CDR2 reads SVGAGI. The CDR3 extends over 16 amino acids. Trimming took 0 bases from V and 0 from J, leaving 9 bases between them. CDR3 coding DNA: TGTGCCAGCAGTTACTCGGTGGGGAGCTCTGGAAACACCATATATTTT. Its translation is CASSYSVGSSGNTIYF.

The rearrangement links TRBV29-1 to TRBJ2-3; 8 bases align to TRBD1. The CDR3 runs to 15 residues. Looked up from germline, CDR1 is SQVTM and CDR2 is ANQGSEA. Unmatched junction bases numbered 10, after V lost 5 bases and J lost 3 bases. Written as DNA, the CDR3 is TGCAGCGTTTACGGACAGGGAGAAAGGACAGATACGCAGTATTTT. Amino acid sequence: CSVYGQGERTDTQYF.

The chain combines TRBV7-2 with TRBJ2-5; D is perhaps TRBD2 (6 bases). The CDR3 loop spans 12 amino acids. V lost 5 bases, J lost 7 bases, and 11 bases lay in between. Germline CDR1 reads SGHTA; CDR2 reads FQGNSA. CDR3 nucleotide sequence: TGTGCCAGCAGCGAATGGGGAGGGACCCAGTACTTC. Encoded protein: CASSEWGGTQYF.

The DNA for the CDR3 is TGTGCCAGTAGTATAGGGGACAGGATCTCTGGAAACACCATATATTTT. Encoded protein: CASSIGDRISGNTIYF. The chain is built from TRBV19 and TRBJ1-3; 8 nucleotides line up with TRBD1. The V gene end was trimmed by 1 base and the J gene end by 0 bases; junction bases not matched to a gene: 2. Germline CDR1 and CDR2: LNHDA and SQIVND (reference sequence). The CDR3 has 16 amino acids.

V is TRBV19 and J is TRBJ1-1; D might be TRBD1 (5 bases). The CDR3 has 11 residues. Germline CDR1 LNHDA, CDR2 SQIVND (reference sequence). Trimming stripped 10 bases from V and 6 bases from J, with 12 bases between. The CDR3 nucleotides read TGTGCCACGATAACGGGGGCTGAAGCTTTCTTT. This sequence encodes CATITGAEAFF. Looking up the rest from reference TRBV19 and TRBJ1-1 gives the full variable domain: DGGITQSPKYLFRKEGQNVTLSCEQNLNHDAMYWYRQDPGQGLRLIYYSQIVNDFQKGDIAEGYSVSREKKESFPLTVTSAQKNPTAFYLCATITGAEAFFGQGTRLTVV.

Here the CDR3 DNA reads TGTGCCAGCAGTTTAACGGGGCTACGGGATGAAAAACTGTTTTTT. Its translation: CASSLTGLRDEKLFF. The V call is TRBV28, the J call TRBJ1-4, with D possibly being TRBD1 (5 bases). The CDR3 covers 15 residues. V lost 2 bases to trimming and J lost 6 bases, with 13 bases between them. Germline V CDR1 and CDR2: MDHEN, SYDVKM.

V is TRBV5-1 and J is TRBJ1-4, with TRBD1 matching 8 bases. J lost 5 bases, V lost 3 bases, and 3 bases had no gene match. This CDR3 region has 14 residues. The V gene's germline CDR1 is SGHRS and CDR2 YFSETQ. In DNA form, the CDR3 reads TGCGCCAGCAGCTCGGGACAGGAGAATGAAAAACTGTTTTTT. Translating gives CASSSGQENEKLFF.

The chain recombines TRBV27 with TRBJ2-1, with 7 positions matching TRBD2. This CDR3 spans 13 amino acids. Germline V lookup: CDR1 MNHEY, CDR2 SMNVEV (reference sequence). V was pared by 6 bases and J by 5 bases, with 4 bases of the junction left unmatched. CDR3 sequence (DNA): TGTGCCAGCAGAACCGGGACTAACAATGAGCAGTTCTTC. The encoded protein is CASRTGTNNEQFF.

V usage is TRBV18 and J usage is TRBJ2-2; D may be TRBD2 (5 bases). Germline assignment: CDR1 KGHSH and CDR2 LQKENI. CDR3 length: 14 amino acids. V lost 1 base to trimming and J lost 5 bases, with 8 bases between them. This CDR3 reads CASSPRELTGELFF. The CDR3 DNA reads TGTGCCAGCTCACCACGGGAGCTGACCGGGGAGCTGTTTTTT.

V usage is TRBV5-1 and J usage is TRBJ1-2; the match to TRBD1 covers 9 bases. This CDR3 contains 15 residues. The V gene end was trimmed by 4 bases and the J gene end by 5 bases; junction bases not matched to a gene: 9. From germline, CDR1 is SGHRS and CDR2 YFSETQ. CDR3: CASSASGTGFYGYTF. DNA of the CDR3: TGCGCCAGCAGCGCATCCGGGACAGGGTTTTATGGCTACACCTTC. The full variable domain, completed using reference TRBV5-1 and TRBJ1-2, is KAGVTQTPRYLIKTRGQQVTLSCSPISGHRSVSWYQQTPGQGLQFLFEYFSETQRNKGNFPGRFSGRQFSNSRSEMNVSTLELGDSALYLCASSASGTGFYGYTFGSGTRLTVV.

The CDR3 nucleotides are TGTGCCAGCAGTCCTCCAGACACCTCCTCCTACGAGCAGTACTTC. It translates to CASSPPDTSSYEQYF. The V and J genes are TRBV28 and TRBJ2-7; D gene uncertain. CDR3 size: 15 residues. Germline CDR1 and CDR2: MDHEN and SYDVKM. V was trimmed by 5 bases and J by 0 bases, leaving 14 bases between them.

The V and J genes are TRBV30 and TRBJ2-5, with 16 nucleotides matching TRBD2. The length of the CDR3 is 15 residues. The V gene end was trimmed by 4 bases and the J gene end by 5 bases; junction bases not matched to a gene: 4. Germline V gives CDR1 GTSNPN, CDR2 SVGIG (reference sequence). CDR3 sequence reads: CAWKEGLAGGETQYF. CDR3 DNA: TGTGCCTGGAAGGAGGGACTAGCGGGAGGGGAGACCCAGTACTTC. The full variable domain, rest sourced from reference TRBV30 and TRBJ2-5, is SQTIHQWPATLVQPVGSPLSLECTVEGTSNPNLYWYRQAAGRGLQLLFYSVGIGQISSEVPQNLSASRPQDRQFILSSKKLLLSDSGFYLCAWKEGLAGGETQYFGPGTRLLVL.

V usage is TRBV5-1 and J usage is TRBJ1-1, with 7 nucleotides matching TRBD1. V shed 2 bases and J 0 bases; nucleotides not matched to a gene: 4. Germline-derived CDR1 and CDR2 are SGHRS and YFSETQ. This CDR3 is 15 amino acids long. As DNA, the CDR3 is TGCGCCAGCAGCTTAGGGACAGCGTTGAACACTGAAGCTTTCTTT. Amino acid sequence: CASSLGTALNTEAFF.

The J gene is TRBJ2-1, the V gene TRBV7-9, with 10 bases identical to TRBD2. This CDR3 comprises 15 residues. Germline assignment: CDR1 SEHNR and CDR2 FQNEAQ (reference sequence). V shed 3 bases and J 9 bases; nucleotides not matched to a gene: 8. In DNA, the CDR3 is TGTGCCAGCAGCTTTAGGACTAGCGGACAAGGTGAGCAGTTCTTC. The encoded protein is CASSFRTSGQGEQFF.

The V and J genes are TRBV29-1 and TRBJ2-2; 9 positions agree with TRBD1. CDR1 is SQVTM, CDR2 ANQGSEA, per germline. The V gene end was trimmed by 6 bases and the J gene end by 3 bases; junction bases not matched to a gene: 5. This CDR3 is 14 amino acids long. CDR3 region: CSVRTGDHTGELFF. The CDR3 DNA follows: TGCAGCGTGAGGACAGGGGACCACACCGGGGAGCTGTTTTTT.

The J gene is TRBJ2-7, the V gene TRBV2, with TRBD2 matching over 9 bases. The CDR3 length is 14 residues. Germline V gene lookup returns CDR1 SNHLY and CDR2 FYNNEI. J lost 0 bases, V lost 5 bases, and 2 bases had no gene match. The CDR3 sequence is CASSISGSSYEQYF. The CDR3 DNA reads as TGTGCCAGCAGTATTAGCGGGAGCTCCTACGAGCAGTACTTC.

This rearrangement joins TRBV5-1 to TRBJ2-5, with TRBD2 as a possible D gene (5 bases). This CDR3 has 15 amino acids. The ends were cut back, 4 bases at V and 2 bases at J, with 15 bases in the middle. From germline, CDR1 is SGHRS and CDR2 YFSETQ. The CDR3 bases are TGCGCCAGCAGCCACGGGCGGGCAGTACAAGAGACCCAGTACTTC. Translating it yields CASSHGRAVQETQYF.